This T cell receptor beta chain was identified in a study of cytotoxic CD8 clonotypes in ibrutinib-treated CLL. Study information: It was after a median approximately twelve months of treatment, range 6 to 36, that response samples were taken. General observations from the study: Baseline levels were approached again at progression, after clonality had risen at ibrutinib response. Clonality at baseline surpassed age-matched healthy donors and tracked circulating CD8+ T-cell counts. Contraction or stability on treatment was seen for public clonotypes, which were uncommon.

Here immunoSEQ multiplex PCR was the method, and the copy in TCRdb shows in-frame clones only, minus some. The sample yields some 130,000 clones, about 76% seen once. V was clipped by 3 bases and J by 0 bases, with 9 bases between them. Germline CDR1 and CDR2: LNHDA and SQIVND (reference sequence). CDR3 length equals 14 residues. This clone came up a few times. Its matching antigen is unknown. The chain couples TRBV19 to TRBJ2-7, with D unresolved. The source material was PBMCs, sampled after 24 months of ibrutinib treatment. This clonotype was obtained from a human donor with chronic lymphocytic leukemia. The chain's CDR3 is CASSIGGNSYEQYF. The CDR3 DNA sequence: TGTGCCAGTAGTATTGGTGGAAACTCCTACGAGCAGTACTTC.